These 9 T cell receptor beta chains were all obtained from the same sample, sequenced in a study of shared clonotypes between healthy human individuals. Repertoires were generated with immunoSEQ multiplex PCR, while TCRdb's copy carries only in-frame clones and drops some. The table lists 950,000 to 1,200,000 clones, 60% to 85% of them singletons. The material sequenced was memory CD4+ T cells from PBMCs. As for subset: CD45RA-negative fraction. The receptors originated from a man between 18 and 29 years old in good health. Some clones in this sample may be carry-over from other donors' samples.

This clone came up a few times. The rearrangement links TRBV9 to TRBJ2-7; possible D gene TRBD1, 5 bases. Germline V gene sequence: CDR1 SGDLS, CDR2 YYNGEE. The CDR3 contains 13 residues. The V end was cut by 4 bases, the J end by 5 bases, with 13 bases between. In DNA, the CDR3 is TGTGCCAGCAGCCCAGGGTTGCTCAACGAGCAGTACTTC. The encoded protein is CASSPGLLNEQYF.

The chain combines TRBV7-9 with TRBJ2-5, with D unclear. The CDR3 sequence is 13 residues long. Germline V gene data show CDR1 as SEHNR and CDR2 as FQNEAQ (reference sequence). Trimming cost V 0 bases and J 5 bases, with 7 bases left between them. The CDR3 spells CASSLAGTETQYF. The CDR3 DNA reads as TGTGCCAGCAGCTTAGCGGGCACCGAGACCCAGTACTTC.

The genes are TRBV30 and TRBJ2-5; 8 nucleotides line up with TRBD2. CDR1 and CDR2 from the germline V gene are GTSNPN and SVGIG (reference sequence). V gave up 3 bases and J gave up 3 bases; unmatched junction bases: 12. The CDR3 contains 16 residues. The chain's CDR3 is CAWRAPRGGVEETQYF. The CDR3 coding sequence is TGTGCCTGGAGGGCCCCTCGGGGGGGGGTAGAAGAGACCCAGTACTTC. Full variable domain (remainder filled in from reference TRBV30 and TRBJ2-5): SQTIHQWPATLVQPVGSPLSLECTVEGTSNPNLYWYRQAAGRGLQLLFYSVGIGQISSEVPQNLSASRPQDRQFILSSKKLLLSDSGFYLCAWRAPRGGVEETQYFGPGTRLLVL.

This clone showed up just once. The chain couples TRBV30 to TRBJ1-3, with a tentative D call TRBD1 (5 bases). Germline CDR1 reads GTSNPN; CDR2 reads SVGIG (reference sequence). The germline V and J ends were trimmed by 2 bases and 4 bases, with 9 bases remaining between them. The CDR3 extends over 13 amino acids. CDR3 region: CAWSKGPGNTIYF. CDR3 in DNA: TGTGCCTGGAGTAAGGGGCCCGGAAACACCATATATTTT.

This chain connects TRBV9 to TRBJ2-1; D is perhaps TRBD2 (5 bases). Germline V gene lookup returns CDR1 SGDLS and CDR2 YYNGEE. CDR3 length: 15 amino acids. Trimming stripped 0 bases from V and 8 bases from J, with 15 bases between. CDR3 DNA: TGTGCCAGCAGCGTAGATTCGGGGTTTACGTATGAGCAGTTCTTC. Protein sequence: CASSVDSGFTYEQFF.

This clone was observed many times. The V call is TRBV2, the J call TRBJ1-5, with D unclear. V lost 1 base and J 6 bases, leaving 7 bases between the germline ends. The CDR3 contains 13 residues. Per the germline V gene, CDR1 is SNHLY and CDR2 is FYNNEI. The CDR3 nucleotides read TGTGCCAGCAGTGAAGAGGGTATTCAGCCCCAGCATTTT. Translated, it gives CASSEEGIQPQHF.

The chain combines TRBV7-8 with TRBJ1-2; D gene ambiguous. CDR3 size: 14 residues. In germline, CDR1 is SGHVS, CDR2 FQNEAQ. The V gene lost 1 base and the J gene lost 4 bases, with 10 bases spanning the gap. The CDR3 sequence: CASSLVGRGYGYTF. The CDR3 DNA reads TGTGCCAGCAGCTTAGTAGGGCGCGGCTATGGCTACACCTTC.

Details on this clone: Other DNA sequences from this sample encode an identical CDR3 as well. The V gene is TRBV6-5, the J gene TRBJ2-3; no clear D gene. This CDR3 comprises 13 residues. The germline V gene encodes CDR1 MNHEY and CDR2 SVGAGI. V gave up 5 bases and J gave up 1 base, with 7 bases separating them. The CDR3 loop reads CASSPPGTDTQYF. The CDR3 coding sequence is TGTGCCAGCAGTCCCCCGGGCACAGATACGCAGTATTTT.

This sequence joins TRBV5-8 and TRBJ2-2; 9 nucleotides match TRBD2. The CDR3 sequence is 17 residues long. The V gene's germline CDR1 is SGHTS and CDR2 YDEGEE. V shed 0 bases and J 4 bases; nucleotides not matched to a gene: 7. The CDR3 loop reads CASSLGVTSGSTGELFF. The CDR3 DNA is TGTGCCAGCAGCTTGGGGGTAACTAGCGGGTCCACCGGGGAGCTGTTTTTT.